These 30 T cell receptor beta chains came from one sample sequenced in a study of tumor and adjacent non-tumor tissue in lung cancer. The template was RNA from unsorted bulk tissue. Distant lung tissue was collected more than 3 cm away from the tumor edge. A modified ARM-PCR protocol with three rounds of nested PCR amplified TCRbeta. TCRdb itself ran the multiplex PCR reads through MiXCR, one entry per CDR3 protein. The sample consists of approximately 68,000 distinct CDR3 sequences, around 82% of them appearing once. Specimen: distant non-tumor lung tissue. The source of these receptors is a man between 60 and 75 years old with non-small cell lung cancer.

The chain is built from TRBV29-1 and TRBJ2-1; D gene ambiguous. CDR1 and CDR2 (germline): SQVTM, ANQGSEA. Trimming pared 7 bases from V and 7 bases from J, leaving 23 bases between. This CDR3 has 15 amino acids. CDR3 coding DNA: TGCAGCGCACGTCCTGTGGTGGAAAAAGGGAATGAGCAGTTCTTC. It specifies CSARPVVEKGNEQFF.

As for this clonotype: It is unclear where the CDR3 begins or ends on the DNA, so no DNA is shown, and the CDR3 is as TCRdb lists it. This chain connects TRBV6-2 or TRBV6-3 to TRBJ1-5; the table names TRBD1, a call not compared with the DNA. The length of the CDR3 is 15 amino acids, counting both ends. CDR1 and CDR2 from the germline V gene are MNHEY and SVGEGT. CDR3 sequence: CASKWGQGSNQPRHF.

This clonotype was observed a few times. At one end, the junction sequence differs from germline, possibly due to a read error. The chain has TRBV5-4 and TRBJ2-7, with D perhaps matching TRBD2 (5 bases). The CDR3 sequence is 13 residues long. CDR1 is SGHNT, CDR2 YYREEE, per germline (reference sequence). The CDR3 DNA reads as TGTGCCGGCAGCTTGACGGGGTCAAACGAGCAGTACTTC. Amino acids: CAGSLTGSNEQYF.

About this clonotype: Mismatch with germline at one junction end may stem from a read error. V and J are TRBV13 and TRBJ2-2; maybe TRBD2 (5 bases). The CDR3 is made up of 15 amino acids. CDR1 is PRHDT and CDR2 is FYEKMQ in the germline V gene (reference sequence). In DNA form, the CDR3 reads TGTGCCAGCAGCTTGTCGGGTATCCACACCGGGGAACTGTTTTTT. The encoded protein is CASSLSGIHTGELFF. Filled out from reference TRBV13 and TRBJ2-2, the complete variable domain reads AAGVIQSPRHLIKEKRETATLKCYPIPRHDTVYWYQQGPGQDPQFLISFYEKMQSDKGSIPDRFSAQQFSDYHSELNMSSLELGDSALYFCASSLSGIHTGELFFGEGSRLTVL.

Turning to this clonotype: This is likely a read error, given that the CDR3 carries no conserved phenylalanine or tryptophan at its end. The rearrangement joins TRBV28 to TRBJ2-7; D not certain. Deletions cut 5 bases from V and 7 bases from J, with 12 bases between. This CDR3 region has 12 residues. Germline assignment: CDR1 MDHEN and CDR2 SYDVKM. The CDR3 nucleotides are TGTGCCAGCAGTGCTACCTCGAGGGAGCAGTACTTA. Translated, it gives CASSATSREQYL.

The table lists this clonotype with many counts. The chain couples TRBV28 to TRBJ2-7; maybe TRBD1 (5 bases). Germline CDR1 reads MDHEN; CDR2 reads SYDVKM. The ends were cut back, 7 bases at V and 0 bases at J, with 22 bases in the middle. The CDR3 is 17 residues long. The CDR3: CASNTGHIRRSSYEQYF. The CDR3 nucleotides are TGTGCCAGCAATACTGGACATATTAGACGGAGCTCCTACGAGCAGTACTTC.

With respect to this clonotype: One end of the junction is discordant with germline, which a read error may explain. This chain connects TRBV12-3 or TRBV12-4 to TRBJ1-6; possibly TRBD1 for D (5 bases). The CDR3 spans 16 residues. DNA of the CDR3: TGTGCCAGCAGGCCCGGGACGGGGTTTTATAATTCACCCCTCCAGTTT. Its translation is CASRPGTGFYNSPLQF.

A note on this clonotype: This may stem from a read error, because a much larger clone lies one nucleotide away. V is TRBV28 and J is TRBJ1-5, with D uncertain. CDR3 size: 14 residues. The ends were cut back, 3 bases at V and 4 bases at J, with 10 bases in the middle. Germline V gene lookup returns CDR1 MDHEN and CDR2 SYDVKM. The CDR3 loop reads CASSFPVLNQPQHF. The DNA of the CDR3 is TGTGCCAGCAGTTTCCCTGTGCTTAATCAGCCCCAGCATTTT.

In regard to this clonotype: At one end, the junction sequence differs from germline, possibly due to a read error. The chain links TRBV29-1 to TRBJ2-5; a possible D gene is TRBD2 (6 bases). The CDR3 spans 14 residues. Germline V CDR1 and CDR2: SQVTM, ANQGSEA. Here the CDR3 reads CSWARASAGETQYF. The CDR3 bases are TGTAGCTGGGCTCGGGCTAGCGCTGGGGAGACCCAGTACTTC.

Only one count was recorded for this clonotype. This chain links TRBV20-1 with TRBJ1-3; D remains ambiguous. Germline V gene sequence: CDR1 DFQATT, CDR2 SNEGSKA (reference sequence). V was shortened by 7 bases and J by 1 base, with 20 bases between the two germline ends. The CDR3 consists of 16 residues. The CDR3 loop reads CSEIHHRDYSGNTIYF. For the CDR3, the DNA is TGCAGTGAAATCCACCACCGGGATTATTCTGGAAACACCATATATTTT.

This clonotype appeared a single time. The V gene is TRBV11-3, the J gene TRBJ2-7; no reliable D call. Germline CDR1 and CDR2: SGHNT and YENEEA. Between the trimmed V and J ends, which lost 0 bases and 3 bases, there was a span of 9 bases. CDR3 size: 14 residues. CDR3 region: CASSLEKTGYEQYF. CDR3 bases: TGTGCCAGCAGCTTAGAGAAAACCGGCTACGAGCAGTACTTC.

In the case of this clonotype: The junction shows a germline mismatch at one end, possibly a read error. V gene TRBV4-1 combines with J gene TRBJ1-5, with a weak D call TRBD1 (5 bases). This CDR3 is built from 15 residues. Per the germline V gene, CDR1 is MGHRA and CDR2 is YSYEKL. CDR3 nucleotides: TGCGCCAGCAGCGCGGTCGGGGGAGGCAGTCAGCTCCAGCATTTT. Translating it yields CASSAVGGGSQLQHF.

This clonotype was detected a few times. The chain combines TRBV5-5 with TRBJ2-7; D is unresolved. Between the trimmed V and J ends, which lost 1 base and 9 bases, there was a span of 17 bases. Germline V CDR1 and CDR2: SGHKS, YYEKEE (reference sequence). The CDR3 runs 14 residues. The CDR3 here is CASSLMMSSYGQYF. Written as DNA, the CDR3 is TGTGCCAGCAGCTTGATGATGAGCTCCTATGGGCAGTACTTC.

This clonotype was counted a single time. The germline gene is not matched at one end of the junction; a read error may be the cause. The chain employs TRBV6-1 and TRBJ1-3; the D is unclear. CDR1 and CDR2 from the germline V gene are MNHNS and SASEGT. This CDR3 is 13 amino acids long. The CDR3 DNA reads TGTGCCAGCATACAGAGTTCTGGAAACACCACATATTTT. Amino acid sequence: CASIQSSGNTTYF.

A remark on this clonotype: One junction end disagrees with the germline gene, perhaps due to a read error. The V call is TRBV12-3 or TRBV12-4, the J call TRBJ2-5; no reliable D call. This CDR3 comprises 13 residues. Here the CDR3 DNA reads TGTACCAGCAGTGCAGATTACCAAGAGACCCAGTACTTC. This sequence encodes CTSSADYQETQYF.

A remark on this clonotype: Compared with germline, one end of the junction differs, possibly owing to a read error. The chain has TRBV4-1 and TRBJ2-1; no clear D gene. The CDR3 covers 15 residues. Germline lookup yields CDR1 MGHRA and CDR2 YSYEKL. CDR3 in DNA: TGCGCCGGCAGTCAAGATGACGTCTCCTACAATGAGCAGTTCTTC. As protein: CAGSQDDVSYNEQFF.

This clonotype appeared many times. The rearrangement uses TRBV28 and TRBJ2-1; D call uncertain. CDR3 length: 13 amino acids. V lost 4 bases and J 5 bases, leaving 9 bases between the germline ends. CDR1 and CDR2 from the germline V gene are MDHEN and SYDVKM. The CDR3 region is CASSWGFNNEQFF. CDR3 bases: TGTGCCAGCAGTTGGGGATTTAACAATGAGCAGTTCTTC.

A word on this clonotype: As the CDR3 is not closed by the conserved phenylalanine or tryptophan, this likely results from a read error. The chain joins TRBV7-9 to TRBJ1-4, with D possibly TRBD1 on 6 matching bases. CDR1 and CDR2 from the germline V gene are SEHNR and FQNEAQ (reference sequence). The CDR3 contains 15 residues. V lost 5 bases and J lost 2, with 12 bases in between. CDR3 loop: CASSISGVTNEKLFL. The CDR3 DNA reads as TGTGCCAGCAGCATTTCAGGGGTGACTAATGAAAAACTGTTTTTA.

This rearrangement joins TRBV6-5 to TRBJ2-3; the D gene is possibly TRBD1 (6 bases). Per the germline V gene, CDR1 is MNHEY and CDR2 is SVGAGI. This CDR3 comprises 12 residues. CDR3 in amino acids: CDNSPQGGTQYF. The DNA for the CDR3 is TGTGACAACAGTCCCCAAGGGGGTACGCAGTATTTT.

Notes on this clonotype: Because the CDR3 is missing its conserved closing phenylalanine or tryptophan, this is likely a read error. This chain connects TRBV30 to TRBJ2-5; D might be TRBD1 or TRBD2, each matching 5 bases. The CDR3 extends over 15 amino acids. V dropped 5 bases and J dropped 1 base, with 17 bases sitting between them. Germline CDR1 GTSNPN, CDR2 SVGIG (reference sequence). The CDR3 coding sequence is TGTGCCTGGGGATTGACACGTGGGACCCAAGAGACCCAGTACCTC. Amino acid sequence: CAWGLTRGTQETQYL.

A note on this clonotype: The conserved closing phenylalanine or tryptophan is absent in this CDR3, likely reflecting a read error. The chain recombines TRBV7-8 with TRBJ2-1; D not certain. This CDR3 has 16 amino acids. Germline CDR1 and CDR2: SGHVS and FQNEAQ. Trimming took off 1 base at V and 5 bases at J, with 15 bases between the two ends. The CDR3 DNA reads TGTGCCAGCAGCTTAGAATGGATAAGTGTTCACAATGAGCAGTTCCTC. Protein product: CASSLEWISVHNEQFL.

About this clonotype itself: The conserved phenylalanine or tryptophan is not found at the CDR3 terminus, so this likely reflects a read error. V and J are TRBV6-6 and TRBJ1-2; a weak D match, TRBD1 (5 bases). The CDR3 is made up of 13 amino acids. Per germline, CDR1 MNHNY and CDR2 SVGAGI (reference sequence). This CDR3 is CASSLQDSYDYTS. In DNA, the CDR3 is TGTGCCAGCAGTTTACAGGATAGCTATGACTACACCTCA.

This chain connects TRBV6-6 to TRBJ2-7; 8 bases map to TRBD1. Germline-derived CDR1 and CDR2 are MNHNY and SVGAGI (reference sequence). CDR3 length: 13 amino acids. Here the CDR3 DNA reads TGTGGCAGTAGCCGGACAGGGACCTACGAGCAGTACTTC. Translated: CGSSRTGTYEQYF.

As concerns this clonotype: Because it lacks the conserved phenylalanine or tryptophan at the end, this CDR3 is likely a read error. J is TRBJ1-5 and V is TRBV4-2; D is ambiguous. The length of the CDR3 is 12 residues. Germline V gives CDR1 LGHNA, CDR2 YNFKEQ. The chain's CDR3 is CASSQGNQPQHS. CDR3 bases: TGTGCTAGCAGTCAAGGCAATCAGCCCCAGCATTCT.

About this clonotype itself: No conserved phenylalanine or tryptophan ends this CDR3, so it is likely a read error. The chain joins TRBV10-2 to TRBJ2-7; D may be TRBD2 (5 bases). The CDR3 runs to 14 residues. The V gene lost 4 bases and the J gene lost 4 bases, with 14 bases spanning the gap. Germline assignment: CDR1 WSHSY and CDR2 SAAADI. The CDR3 reads CASSGSPGYYEQYY. The DNA of the CDR3 is TGCGCCAGCAGTGGGTCGCCGGGATATTACGAGCAGTACTAC.

This clonotype was counted between two and nine times. The CDR3 loop is CVSLGNPGQGPGGYTF. DNA of the CDR3: TGTGTCTCACTTGGGAATCCGGGACAGGGCCCGGGGGGCTACACCTTC. The chain couples TRBV2 to TRBJ1-2; 9 bases line up with TRBD1. Looked up from germline, CDR1 is SNHLY and CDR2 is FYNNEI. The CDR3 length is 16 residues. Full variable domain (outside the CDR3, taken from reference TRBV2 and TRBJ1-2): EPEVTQTPSHQVTQMGQEVILRCVPISNHLYFYWYRQILGQKVEFLVSFYNNEISEKSEIFDDQFSVERPDGSNFTLKIRSTKLEDSAMYFCVSLGNPGQGPGGYTFGSGTRLTVV.

This clonotype was counted between two and nine times. CDR3 loop: CASSQDKQGHEQYF. CDR3 DNA sequence: TGTGCCAGCAGCCAAGATAAACAGGGCCATGAGCAGTACTTC. The chain links TRBV14 to TRBJ2-1, with TRBD1 as a possible D gene (6 bases). The J call may be faulty, since TRBJ2-7 better matches the DNA end. The CDR3 runs to 14 residues. The V gene's germline CDR1 is SGHDN and CDR2 FVKESK.

With regard to this clonotype: The junction departs from germline at one end; a sequencing error may be responsible. The chain uses TRBV29-1 and TRBJ2-3; weak D call: TRBD1 (6 bases). The CDR3 sequence is 15 residues long. Germline V lookup: CDR1 SQVTM, CDR2 ANQGSEA. This CDR3 is CSAQSGAGSTDTRYF. CDR3 sequence (DNA): TGCAGCGCCCAGTCAGGGGCGGGTAGCACAGATACGCGGTATTTT.

To note about this clonotype: Relative to the germline gene, one junction end is altered; a read error may explain this. V usage is TRBV5-1 and J usage is TRBJ2-5; 7 nucleotides line up with TRBD2. CDR3 length: 14 amino acids. Germline-derived CDR1 and CDR2 are SGHRS and YFSETQ. The CDR3 reads CARSVPSGEETQYF. The CDR3 DNA is TGCGCCCGCAGCGTCCCTAGCGGAGAAGAGACCCAGTACTTC.

This clonotype was picked up many times. The V gene is TRBV5-5, the J gene TRBJ2-3; TRBD1 matches 9 bases. Germline V CDR1 and CDR2: SGHKS, YYEKEE (reference sequence). The CDR3 sequence is 14 residues long. Trimming at V came to 4 bases and at J to 4 bases, leaving 4 bases not matched to a gene. CDR3 in amino acids: CASSRDRVPDTQYF. For the CDR3, the DNA is TGTGCCAGCAGCAGGGACAGGGTTCCAGATACGCAGTATTTT.